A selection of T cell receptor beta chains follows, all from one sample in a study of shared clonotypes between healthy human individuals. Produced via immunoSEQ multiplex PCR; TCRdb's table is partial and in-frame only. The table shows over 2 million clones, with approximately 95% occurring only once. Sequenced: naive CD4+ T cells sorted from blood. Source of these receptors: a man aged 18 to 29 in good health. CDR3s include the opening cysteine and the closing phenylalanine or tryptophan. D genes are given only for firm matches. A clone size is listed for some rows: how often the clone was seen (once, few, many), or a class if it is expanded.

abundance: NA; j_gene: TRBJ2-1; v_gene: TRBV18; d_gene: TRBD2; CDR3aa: CASSKARTSGNNEQFF; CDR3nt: TGTGCCAGCTCCAAGGCCCGGACTAGCGGAAACAATGAGCAGTTCTTC
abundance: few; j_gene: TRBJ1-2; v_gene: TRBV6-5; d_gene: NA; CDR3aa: CASSYRRGSGGYTF; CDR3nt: TGTGCCAGCAGTTATAGGAGGGGTTCGGGTGGCTACACCTTC
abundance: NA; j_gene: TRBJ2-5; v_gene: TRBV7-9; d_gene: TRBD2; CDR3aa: CASSLGSGVQETQYF; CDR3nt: TGTGCCAGCAGCTTAGGTAGCGGGGTACAAGAGACCCAGTACTTC
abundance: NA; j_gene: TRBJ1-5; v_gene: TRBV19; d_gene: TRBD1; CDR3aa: CASRRTGLDSNQPQHF; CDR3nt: TGTGCCAGTAGGAGGACAGGGTTAGATAGCAATCAGCCCCAGCATTTT
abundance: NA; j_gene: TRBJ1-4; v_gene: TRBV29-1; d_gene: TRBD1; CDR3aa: CSVVWDRGFKLFF; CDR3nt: TGCAGCGTTGTTTGGGACAGGGGCTTCAAACTGTTTTTT
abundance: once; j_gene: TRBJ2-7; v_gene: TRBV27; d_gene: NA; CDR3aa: CARRSGLIFYEQYF; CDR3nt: TGTGCCAGGCGCTCGGGACTCATCTTCTACGAGCAGTACTTC
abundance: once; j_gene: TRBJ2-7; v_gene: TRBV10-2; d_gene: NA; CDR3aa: CASSEIGGRHPYEQYF; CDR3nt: TGCGCCAGCAGTGAAATTGGTGGGAGGCACCCCTACGAGCAGTACTTC
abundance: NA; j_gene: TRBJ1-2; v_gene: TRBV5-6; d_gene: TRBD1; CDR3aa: CASSERTGVPYGYTF; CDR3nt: TGTGCCAGCAGCGAACGGACAGGAGTTCCTTATGGCTACACCTTC
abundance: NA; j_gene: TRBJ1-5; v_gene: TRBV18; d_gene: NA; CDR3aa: CASSPADGQPQHF; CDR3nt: TGTGCCAGCTCACCAGCAGATGGTCAGCCCCAGCATTTT
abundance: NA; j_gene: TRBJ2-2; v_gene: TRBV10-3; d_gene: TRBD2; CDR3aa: CAISGRGLAGERNTGELFF; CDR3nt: TGTGCCATCAGTGGAAGGGGACTAGCGGGAGAGCGGAACACCGGGGAGCTGTTTTTT
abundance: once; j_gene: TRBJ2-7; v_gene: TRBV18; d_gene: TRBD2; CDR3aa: CASSPLGTTYEQYF; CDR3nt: TGTGCCAGCTCACCTTTAGGGACTACCTACGAGCAGTACTTC
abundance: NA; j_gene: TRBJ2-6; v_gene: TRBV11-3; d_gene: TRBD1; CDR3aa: CASSFGTGGAGANVLTF; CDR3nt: TGTGCCAGCAGCTTTGGGACAGGGGGCGCTGGGGCCAACGTCCTGACTTTC
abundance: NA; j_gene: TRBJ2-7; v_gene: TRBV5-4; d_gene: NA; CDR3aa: CASSLTAGKSSYEQYF; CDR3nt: TGTGCCAGCAGCCTAACCGCAGGGAAGAGCTCCTACGAGCAGTACTTC
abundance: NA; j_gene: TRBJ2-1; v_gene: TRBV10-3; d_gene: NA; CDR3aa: CAISESERDNEQFF; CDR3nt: TGTGCCATCAGTGAGTCTGAACGAGACAATGAGCAGTTCTTC
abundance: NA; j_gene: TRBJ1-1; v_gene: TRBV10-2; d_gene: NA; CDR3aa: CASSGGASGEAFF; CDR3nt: TGCGCCAGCAGTGGGGGGGCGTCTGGTGAAGCTTTCTTT
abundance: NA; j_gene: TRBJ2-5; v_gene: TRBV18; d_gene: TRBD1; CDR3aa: CASSPPTGVETQYF; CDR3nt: TGTGCCAGCTCACCACCGACAGGGGTCGAGACCCAGTACTTC
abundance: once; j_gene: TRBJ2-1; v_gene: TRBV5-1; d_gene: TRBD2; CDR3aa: CASSGGLAGGLNEQFF; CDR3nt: TGCGCCAGCAGCGGGGGCCTAGCGGGAGGCCTCAATGAGCAGTTCTTC
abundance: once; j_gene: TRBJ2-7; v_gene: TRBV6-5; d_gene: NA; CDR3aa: CASSPGAPGEQYF; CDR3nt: TGTGCCAGCAGCCCCGGGGCCCCTGGCGAGCAGTACTTC
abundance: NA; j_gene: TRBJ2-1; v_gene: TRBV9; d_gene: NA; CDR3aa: CASSVRDTSYNEQFF; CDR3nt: TGTGCCAGCAGCGTACGGGATACCTCCTACAATGAGCAGTTCTTC
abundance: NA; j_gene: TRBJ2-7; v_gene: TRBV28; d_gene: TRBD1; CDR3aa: CASRPDRVGSYEQYF; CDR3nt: TGTGCCAGCAGACCGGACAGGGTCGGTTCCTACGAGCAGTACTTC
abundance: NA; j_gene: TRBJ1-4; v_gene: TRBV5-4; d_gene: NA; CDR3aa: CASNMRNEKLFF; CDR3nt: TGTGCCAGCAACATGCGTAATGAAAAACTGTTTTTT
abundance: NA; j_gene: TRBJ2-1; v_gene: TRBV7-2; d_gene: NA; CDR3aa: CASSGRGRSYNEQFF; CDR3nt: TGTGCCAGCAGCGGGCGAGGACGGTCCTACAATGAGCAGTTCTTC
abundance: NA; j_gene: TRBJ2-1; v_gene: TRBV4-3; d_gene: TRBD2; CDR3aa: CASSQDHPGLAGYNEQFF; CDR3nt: TGCGCCAGCAGCCAAGATCATCCGGGACTAGCGGGCTACAATGAGCAGTTCTTC
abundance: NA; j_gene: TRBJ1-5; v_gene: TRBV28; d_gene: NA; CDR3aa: CASRGALGMPQHF; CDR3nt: TGTGCCAGCAGAGGGGCCCTTGGAATGCCCCAGCATTTT
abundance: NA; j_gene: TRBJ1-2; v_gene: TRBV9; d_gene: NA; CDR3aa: CASSQRGGSSFYGYTF; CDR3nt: TGTGCCAGCAGCCAAAGGGGGGGTAGCAGTTTTTATGGCTACACCTTC
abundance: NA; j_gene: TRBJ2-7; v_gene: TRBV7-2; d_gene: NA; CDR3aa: CASSPRGGRVYEQYF; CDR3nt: TGTGCCAGCAGCCCCAGGGGGGGAAGGGTCTACGAGCAGTACTTC
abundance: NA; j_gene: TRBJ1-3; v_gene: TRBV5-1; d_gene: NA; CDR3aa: CASSDSLGNTIYF; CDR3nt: TGCGCCAGCAGCGATAGCCTTGGAAACACCATATATTTT
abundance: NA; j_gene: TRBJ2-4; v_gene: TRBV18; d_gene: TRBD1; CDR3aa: CASSQTTGGQNIQYF; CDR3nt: TGTGCCAGCTCACAAACGACAGGGGGGCAAAACATTCAGTACTTC
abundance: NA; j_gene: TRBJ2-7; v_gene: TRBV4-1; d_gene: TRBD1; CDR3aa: CASSQDHGQGSYEQYF; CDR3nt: TGCGCCAGCAGCCAAGACCACGGACAGGGTTCCTACGAGCAGTACTTC
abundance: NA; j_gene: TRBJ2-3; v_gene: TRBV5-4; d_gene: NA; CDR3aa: CASSIPGGGITDTQYF; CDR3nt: TGTGCCAGCAGCATCCCGGGTGGAGGGATCACAGATACGCAGTATTTT
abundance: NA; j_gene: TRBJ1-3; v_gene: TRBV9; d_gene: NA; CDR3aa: CACSGRLTPGNTIYF; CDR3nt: TGTGCCTGCAGCGGCCGTCTGACACCTGGAAACACCATATATTTT
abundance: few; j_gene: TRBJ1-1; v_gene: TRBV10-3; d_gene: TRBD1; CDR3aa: CAIQQGDTEAFF; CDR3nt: TGTGCCATCCAACAGGGGGACACTGAAGCTTTCTTT
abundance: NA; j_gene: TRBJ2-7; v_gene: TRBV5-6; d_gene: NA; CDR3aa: CASSFGGTLSYEQYF; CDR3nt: TGTGCCAGCAGCTTCGGGGGCACCCTATCCTACGAGCAGTACTTC
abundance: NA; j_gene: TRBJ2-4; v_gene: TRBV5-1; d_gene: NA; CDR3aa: CASSLDFGGKNIQYF; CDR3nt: TGCGCCAGCAGCTTGGACTTTGGGGGCAAAAACATTCAGTACTTC
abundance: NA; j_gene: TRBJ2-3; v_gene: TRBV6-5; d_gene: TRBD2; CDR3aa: CASSYSGTSGGDTQYF; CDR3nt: TGTGCCAGCAGTTACTCCGGGACTAGCGGGGGAGATACGCAGTATTTT
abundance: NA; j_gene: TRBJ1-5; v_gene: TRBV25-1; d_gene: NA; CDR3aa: CASSEYPGQPQHF; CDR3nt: TGTGCCAGCAGTGAATACCCCGGTCAGCCCCAGCATTTT
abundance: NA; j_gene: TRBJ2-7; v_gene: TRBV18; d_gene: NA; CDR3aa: CASSLTRGDYEQYF; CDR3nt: TGTGCCAGCTCACTTACTCGGGGAGACTACGAGCAGTACTTC
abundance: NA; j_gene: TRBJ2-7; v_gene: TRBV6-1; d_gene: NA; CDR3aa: CASSDGGYGQYF; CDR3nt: TGTGCCAGCAGTGATGGGGGGTACGGGCAGTACTTC
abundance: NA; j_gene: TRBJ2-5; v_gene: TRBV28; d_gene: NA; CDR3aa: CASSLGGTQYF; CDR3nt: TGTGCCAGCAGCCTAGGTGGGACCCAGTACTTC
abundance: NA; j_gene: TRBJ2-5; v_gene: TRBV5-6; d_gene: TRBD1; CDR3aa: CASSLVPDRGQYF; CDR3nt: TGTGCCAGCAGCTTGGTTCCGGACAGGGGCCAGTACTTC
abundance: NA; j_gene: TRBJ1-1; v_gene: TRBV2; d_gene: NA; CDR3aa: CASGATTGGSTEAFF; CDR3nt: TGTGCCAGCGGTGCTACTACAGGAGGGAGCACTGAAGCTTTCTTT
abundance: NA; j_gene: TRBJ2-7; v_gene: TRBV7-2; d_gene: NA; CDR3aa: CASSPDSFYEQYF; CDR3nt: TGTGCCAGCAGCCCGGACTCCTTCTACGAGCAGTACTTC
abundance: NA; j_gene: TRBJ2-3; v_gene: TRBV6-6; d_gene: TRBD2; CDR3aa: CASRPLAGEAADTQYF; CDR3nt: TGTGCCAGCAGACCTTTAGCGGGAGAAGCCGCAGATACGCAGTATTTT
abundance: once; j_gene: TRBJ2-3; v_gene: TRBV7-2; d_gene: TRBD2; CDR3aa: CASSLSGRSVDTQYF; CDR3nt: TGTGCCAGCAGCTTAAGCGGGAGATCTGTAGATACGCAGTATTTT
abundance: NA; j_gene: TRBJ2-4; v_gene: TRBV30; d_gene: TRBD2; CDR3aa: CAWSDPSAGGPIVAKNIQYF; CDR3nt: TGTGCCTGGAGTGACCCATCGGCGGGGGGGCCGATCGTAGCCAAAAACATTCAGTACTTC
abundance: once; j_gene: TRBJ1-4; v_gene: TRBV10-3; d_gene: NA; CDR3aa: CAIRGDATNEKLFF; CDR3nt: TGTGCCATCAGGGGAGACGCAACTAATGAAAAACTGTTTTTT
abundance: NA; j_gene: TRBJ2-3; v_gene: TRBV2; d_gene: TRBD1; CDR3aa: CASSGGTATSDTQYF; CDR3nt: TGTGCCAGCAGTGGAGGGACAGCTACATCAGATACGCAGTATTTT
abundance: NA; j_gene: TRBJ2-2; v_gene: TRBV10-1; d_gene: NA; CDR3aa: CASSGSFSTGELFF; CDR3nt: TGCGCCAGCAGTGGAAGTTTCTCCACCGGGGAGCTGTTTTTT
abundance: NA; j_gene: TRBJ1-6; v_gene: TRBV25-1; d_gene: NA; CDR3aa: CASSGYGYNSPLHF; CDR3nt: TGTGCCAGCAGTGGATACGGGTATAATTCACCCCTCCACTTT
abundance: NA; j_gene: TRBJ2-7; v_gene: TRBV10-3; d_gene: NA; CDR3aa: CAISNRGENEQYF; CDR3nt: TGTGCCATCAGTAACCGGGGCGAGAACGAGCAGTACTTC